This T cell receptor (beta chain) was captured by sequencing in a study of T cell repertoires in cytomegalovirus infection. Study context: The authors relied on CMV epitopes, both recently identified HLA-C-restricted and well-studied HLA-B-restricted. TCR beta signatures that were public indicated CMV infection and matching HLA type. Study-wide results and caveats: HLA-C-restricted CMV clonotypes gave the most frequent clonotype in two of eight donors.

TCRdb re-called the reads through MiXCR, storing one row per CDR3 protein. The sample contains approximately 910,000 distinct CDR3 sequences, around 32% of which appear only once. At least ten counts were recorded for this clonotype. Antigen: not known. Germline loops: CDR1 SGHVS, CDR2 FQNEAQ. The CDR3 totals 15 residues. V shed 5 bases, J shed 7 bases, and the junction held 9 bases outside the gene matches. The sample was cultured CD8+ T cells from PBMCs, taken from culture after CMV antigen stimulation. The genes are TRBV7-8 and TRBJ2-1, with 9 nucleotides matching TRBD2. The source is a human donor in good health (CMV status not recorded). Some clones in this sample may be carry-over from other donors' samples. Here the CDR3 reads CASSRGGGAGNEQFF. As DNA, the CDR3 is TGTGCCAGCAGCCGGGGCGGGGGGGCGGGAAATGAGCAGTTCTTC.